There are many counts of the clone carrying this T cell receptor beta chain. This sample stems from a study of read filtering for tumor transcriptome and immune sequencing. Background on the study: RNA-seq yielded only 85 to 1273 TCR reads, IR-seq about 4 to 10.27 million.

CDR1 SQVTM and CDR2 ANQGSEA come from the germline V gene. Trimming at V came to 0 bases and at J to 0 bases, leaving 2 bases not matched to a gene. CDR3 size: 15 residues. The library was built from about 400 ng RNA with molecular barcoded adaptors for alpha/delta and beta/gamma chains. TCRdb itself ran the reads through MiXCR, one entry per CDR3 protein. The sample contains 35,000 to 50,000 distinct CDR3 sequences, less than 20% of which appear only once. Input material: a population of CD138-negative cells sorted from bone marrow. This TCR was recovered from a donor aged 40 or over with multiple myeloma. V usage is TRBV29-1 and J usage is TRBJ2-3, with 8 bases identical to TRBD1. CDR3 DNA sequence: TGCAGCGTTGAAGACAGGGGGCAAAGCACAGATACGCAGTATTTT. Translated, it gives CSVEDRGQSTDTQYF.